This T cell receptor (beta chain) appears in the sequencing data of a study of blood T cell repertoires in COVID-19. Study context: The study drew acute and convalescent COVID-19 samples from the United States, Italy and Spain. The analysed material was cDNA or gDNA that came from T cells, B-cell-depleted T cells, or PBMCs.

As processed by the authors: Quantification of nucleated cells was approximated via reference gene primer amplification. Generated by immunoSEQ multiplex PCR, the TCRdb table keeps only in-frame clones and is missing some. V and J calls and clone size follow that table, whereas D and trimming were derived from the DNA. The sample shows approximately 120,000 clones, roughly 82% of them seen only once. Germline V gene data show CDR1 as SGHVS and CDR2 as FQNEAQ. The CDR3 sequence is 17 residues long. Unmatched junction bases numbered 14, after V lost 2 bases and J lost 8 bases. The sequence was obtained from a human donor in a cohort sampled during active COVID-19. The chain recombines TRBV7-8 with TRBJ2-3, with TRBD1 matching over 9 bases. Sequenced material: peripheral blood. The chain's CDR3 is CASSLIGGTGFSGTQYF. The CDR3, as DNA: TGTGCCAGCAGCTTAATAGGGGGGACAGGGTTTAGTGGTACGCAGTATTTT.